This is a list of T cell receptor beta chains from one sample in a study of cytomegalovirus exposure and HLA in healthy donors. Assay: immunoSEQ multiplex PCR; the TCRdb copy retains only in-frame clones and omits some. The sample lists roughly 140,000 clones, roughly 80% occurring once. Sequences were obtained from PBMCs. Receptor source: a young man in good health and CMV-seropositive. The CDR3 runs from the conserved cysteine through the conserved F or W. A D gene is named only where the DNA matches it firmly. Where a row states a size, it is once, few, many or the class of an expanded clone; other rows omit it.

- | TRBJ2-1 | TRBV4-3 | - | TGCGCCAGCAGCCCCGGGTACAATGAGCAGTTCTTC | CASSPGYNEQFF
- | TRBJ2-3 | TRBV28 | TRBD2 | TGTGCCAGCAGTTTTGGGCGGGAGCCATATACGCAGTATTTT | CASSFGREPYTQYF
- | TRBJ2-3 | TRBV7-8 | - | TGTGCCGGGGCGGGATCAGGCACAGATACGCAGTATTTT | CAGAGSGTDTQYF
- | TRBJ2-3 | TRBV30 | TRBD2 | TGTGCCTGGAGTCTACTAGCGGGAGCTTCCTCGGCAGATACGCAGTATTTT | CAWSLLAGASSADTQYF
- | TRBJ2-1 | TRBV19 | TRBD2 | TGTGCCAGTACTACTAGCGGGGGACTCGAGAATGAGCAGTTCTTC | CASTTSGGLENEQFF
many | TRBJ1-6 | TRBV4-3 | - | TGCGCCAGCAGCCAAGACAGCCAGGGGTATTCACCCCTCCACTTT | CASSQDSQGYSPLHF
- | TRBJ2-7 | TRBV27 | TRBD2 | TGTGCCAGCAGTTTACGGCTAGCGGGAAACTACTACGAGCAGTACTTC | CASSLRLAGNYYEQYF
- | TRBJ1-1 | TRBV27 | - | TGTGCCAGCAGTCCCGGACTTCTGAACACTGAAGCTTTCTTT | CASSPGLLNTEAFF
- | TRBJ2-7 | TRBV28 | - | TGTGCCAGCAGTTTTGACAGAAAGTACGAGCAGTACTTC | CASSFDRKYEQYF
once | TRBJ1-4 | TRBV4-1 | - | TGCGCCAGCAGCCCACAAAGTACGGGTGAAAAACTGTTTTTT | CASSPQSTGEKLFF
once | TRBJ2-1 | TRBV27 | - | TGTGCCAGCAGTTTATCGACCGAAAGGGGCCATGAGCAGTTCTTC | CASSLSTERGHEQFF
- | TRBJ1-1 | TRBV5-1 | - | TGCGCCAGCAGCCTTGGAGAGAGTGAAGCTTTCTTT | CASSLGESEAFF
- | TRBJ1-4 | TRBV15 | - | TGTGCCACCAGCATCGAGGGCCGGGAAAAACTGTTTTTT | CATSIEGREKLFF
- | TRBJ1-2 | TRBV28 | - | TGTGCCAGCAGCCCTATACTATCCGGGTTCTACGGCTACACCTTC | CASSPILSGFYGYTF
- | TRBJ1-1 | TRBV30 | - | TGTGCCTGGTGGGGGAGGAGAAGTAACACTGAAGCTTTCTTT | CAWWGRRSNTEAFF
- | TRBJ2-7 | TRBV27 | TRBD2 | TGTGCCAGCAGTTTATCGGGTCTAGCGGGCCACGAGCAGTACTTC | CASSLSGLAGHEQYF
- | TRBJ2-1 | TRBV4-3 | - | TGCGCCAGCAGCCAAGGGATAGCGAACAATGAGCAGTTCTTC | CASSQGIANNEQFF
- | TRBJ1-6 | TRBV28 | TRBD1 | TGTGCCAGCAGTCCCCGGGACAGGGAGAATTCACCCCTCCACTTT | CASSPRDRENSPLHF
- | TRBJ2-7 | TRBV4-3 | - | TGCGCCAGCAGCCAAGGGACAGCCGAGCAGTACTTC | CASSQGTAEQYF
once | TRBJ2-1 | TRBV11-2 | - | TGTGCCAGCAGCACAGCGCTTAGGGGGAATGAGCAGTTCTTC | CASSTALRGNEQFF
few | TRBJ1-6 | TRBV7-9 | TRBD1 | TGTGCCAGCAGCCCGACCGACAGGGGGAATTCACCCCTCCACTTT | CASSPTDRGNSPLHF
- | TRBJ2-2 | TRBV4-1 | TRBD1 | TGCGCCAGCAGCCCAGGGACAGCCAACACCGGGGAGCTGTTTTTT | CASSPGTANTGELFF
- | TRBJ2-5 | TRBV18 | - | TGTGCCAGCTCCCGCTCCGCCTTTGCGGCCCAGTACTTC | CASSRSAFAAQYF
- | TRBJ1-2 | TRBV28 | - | TGTGCCAGCAGACCGACAGCGAAGAATGGCTGCACCTTC | CASRPTAKNGCTF
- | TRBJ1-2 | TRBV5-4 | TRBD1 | TGTGCCAGCAGTTACCAAGGGGGCCCTTATGGCTACACCTTC | CASSYQGGPYGYTF
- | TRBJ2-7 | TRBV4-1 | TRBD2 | TGCGCCAGCAGCCAAACCCGGACTAGCGGGAGCTCCTACGAGCAGTACTTC | CASSQTRTSGSSYEQYF
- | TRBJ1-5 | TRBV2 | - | TGTGCCAGCAGTGAAAATCCAGGCCCGCCCCAGCATTTT | CASSENPGPPQHF
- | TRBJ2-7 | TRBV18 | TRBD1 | TGTGCCAGCTCACCTCGGACAGGGAGCTACGAGCAGTACTTC | CASSPRTGSYEQYF
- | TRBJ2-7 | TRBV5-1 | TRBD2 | TGCGCCAGCAGCTTGGCGCCTACTACTAGCGGAAGGAACGAGCAGTACTTC | CASSLAPTTSGRNEQYF
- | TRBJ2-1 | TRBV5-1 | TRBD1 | TGCGCCAGCAGCTGGGGGACAGGGCACAATGAGCAGTTCTTC | CASSWGTGHNEQFF
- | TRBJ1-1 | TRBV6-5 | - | TGTGCCAGCAGCCGTCCGAACACTGAAGCTTTCTTT | CASSRPNTEAFF
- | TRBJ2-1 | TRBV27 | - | TGTGCCAGCAGTTTCCTACACAATGAGCAGTTCTTC | CASSFLHNEQFF
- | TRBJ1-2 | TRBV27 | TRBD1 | TGTGCCAGCAGTCTCTCGACAGGGCAGGTTTATGGCTACACCTTC | CASSLSTGQVYGYTF
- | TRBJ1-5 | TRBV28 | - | TGTGCCAGCAGTTTTTGGTCGGACTCTAGCAATCAGCCCCAGCATTTT | CASSFWSDSSNQPQHF
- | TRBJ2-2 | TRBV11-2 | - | TGTGCCAGCATCCTCCCAAGCTCGAACACCGGGGAGCTGTTTTTT | CASILPSSNTGELFF
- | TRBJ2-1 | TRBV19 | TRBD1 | TGTGCCAGTAGTATCTGGGACAGAAACAATGAGCAGTTCTTC | CASSIWDRNNEQFF
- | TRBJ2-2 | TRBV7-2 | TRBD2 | TGTGCCAGCAGCACAACCCCCGGGACTAGGAAGCTGTTTTTT | CASSTTPGTRKLFF
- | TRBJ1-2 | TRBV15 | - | TGTGCCACCAGCAGAGAAAGGGGCACTGGCTACACCTTC | CATSRERGTGYTF
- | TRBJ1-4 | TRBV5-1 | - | TGCGCCAGCAGCTTGGTGGGGGGAACTAATGAAAAACTGTTTTTT | CASSLVGGTNEKLFF